This passage covers 29 T cell receptor beta chains from one sample sequenced in a study of blood T cell repertoires in COVID-19. Using immunoSEQ multiplex PCR, the repertoire was profiled, and TCRdb retains in-frame clones only, with some absent. The repertoire holds roughly 41,000 clones, with around 86% as singletons. Sequencing used peripheral blood. These receptors were taken from a human donor in a cohort sampled during active COVID-19.

The gene calls are TRBV24-1 and TRBJ1-3; TRBD1 might be the D (5 bases). CDR1 is KGHDR and CDR2 is SFDVKD in the germline V gene. This CDR3 contains 15 residues. Trimming shortened V by 5 bases and J by 0 bases, and 10 bases separated the two germline ends. The CDR3 DNA is TGTGCCACCAGTGCGGGGACTGTCTCTGGAAACACCATATATTTT. As protein: CATSAGTVSGNTIYF.

The rearrangement joins TRBV5-6 to TRBJ2-1; D remains unclear. Trimming took off 4 bases at V and 3 bases at J, with 5 bases between the two ends. The CDR3 covers 12 residues. CDR1 and CDR2 (germline): SGHDT, YYEEEE. As DNA, the CDR3 is TGTGCCAGCAGCCCGCGCTACAATGAGCAGTTCTTC. As protein: CASSPRYNEQFF.

V is TRBV5-1 and J is TRBJ1-2; D is undetermined. V was trimmed by 0 bases and J by 8 bases, leaving 8 bases between them. This CDR3 is 12 amino acids long. Germline CDR1 and CDR2: SGHRS and YFSETQ. CDR3 coding DNA: TGCGCCAGCAGCTTGGCGGGGAACGGCTACACCTTC. It yields the protein CASSLAGNGYTF.

The chain links TRBV27 to TRBJ1-1; 11 nucleotides line up with TRBD1. The V gene end was trimmed by 4 bases and the J gene end by 8 bases; junction bases not matched to a gene: 6. The CDR3 runs to 14 residues. Germline V gene lookup returns CDR1 MNHEY and CDR2 SMNVEV (reference sequence). CDR3 DNA: TGTGCCAGCAGTTATTCCGGGACAGGGGGAGAAGCTTTCTTT. Translated: CASSYSGTGGEAFF.

The rearrangement links TRBV6-1 to TRBJ1-4, with D maybe TRBD1 (5 bases). Trimming took 0 bases from V and 8 from J, leaving 16 bases between them. Per germline, CDR1 MNHNS and CDR2 SASEGT. This CDR3 has 16 amino acids. The CDR3 region has the DNA TGTGCCAGCAGTGAAGCATCGGGGGACCGGGAGGAAAAACTGTTTTTT. This codes for CASSEASGDREEKLFF.

The chain uses TRBV7-2 and TRBJ2-7, with D possibly being TRBD1 (7 bases). There are 14 residues in the CDR3. CDR1 and CDR2 from the germline V gene are SGHTA and FQGNSA. V gave up 4 bases and J gave up 7 bases, with 17 bases separating them. In nucleotides, the CDR3 is TGTGCCAGCAGCTCCATCAGGGGGGTAGGGGAGCAGTACTTC. It translates to CASSSIRGVGEQYF.

The chain is built from TRBV5-4 and TRBJ1-1; TRBD1 matches 7 bases. V trimming: 0 bases; J trimming: 4 bases; junction bases outside the gene matches: 9. The V gene's germline CDR1 is SGHNT and CDR2 YYREEE (reference sequence). This CDR3 has 16 residues. DNA for the CDR3: TGTGCCAGCAGCTTGGCGACAGGGAGGCTCGGCACTGAAGCTTTCTTT. Amino acids: CASSLATGRLGTEAFF.

This chain uses TRBV30 with TRBJ2-7; a weak D match, TRBD1 (6 bases). The CDR3 length is 13 residues. From germline, CDR1 is GTSNPN and CDR2 SVGIG (reference sequence). Trimming stripped 4 bases from V and 1 base from J, with 11 bases between. The CDR3 protein is CAWTGAGSYEQYF. The DNA for the CDR3 is TGTGCCTGGACAGGGGCAGGGTCCTACGAGCAGTACTTC. Full variable domain (outside the CDR3, taken from reference TRBV30 and TRBJ2-7): SQTIHQWPATLVQPVGSPLSLECTVEGTSNPNLYWYRQAAGRGLQLLFYSVGIGQISSEVPQNLSASRPQDRQFILSSKKLLLSDSGFYLCAWTGAGSYEQYFGPGTRLTVT.

This rearrangement joins TRBV19 to TRBJ2-1; 8 nucleotides align to TRBD2. Trimming cost V 7 bases and J 3 bases; bases outside gene matches: 5. The CDR3 contains 14 residues. Germline CDR1 reads LNHDA; CDR2 reads SQIVND (reference sequence). As DNA, the CDR3 is TGTGCCAGTACGTTCAGCGGGAGCTACAATGAGCAGTTCTTC. As protein: CASTFSGSYNEQFF.

The gene calls are TRBV10-1 and TRBJ2-2; 8 bases are shared with TRBD2. Germline values: CDR1 WNHNN, CDR2 SYGVQD (reference sequence). V lost 8 bases, J lost 1 base, and 18 bases stayed unmatched. There are 19 residues in the CDR3. The CDR3 DNA reads as TGCGCCAGCTCCAAGCCTTACGGGACTAGTAAACTGAACACCGGGGAGCTGTTTTTT. Translated: CASSKPYGTSKLNTGELFF.

The genes are TRBV19 and TRBJ1-1; D is uncertain. CDR3 length: 14 residues. With 7 bases removed from V and 1 base from J, the gap between germline ends came to 13 bases. CDR1 is LNHDA, CDR2 SQIVND, per germline (reference sequence). This CDR3 is CASKVRGWNTEAFF. The CDR3 DNA is TGTGCCAGTAAAGTCCGGGGTTGGAACACTGAAGCTTTCTTT.

The rearrangement links TRBV7-2 to TRBJ2-7, with D possibly being TRBD1 (5 bases). Germline values: CDR1 SGHTA, CDR2 FQGNSA. The V end lost 2 bases, the J end lost 3 bases, and 11 bases lay between the germline ends. CDR3 length: 14 residues. The CDR3 DNA reads as TGTGCCAGCAGCTTATATAGGGGAAACTACGAGCAGTACTTC. It is translated as CASSLYRGNYEQYF. The whole variable domain, remainder taken from reference TRBV7-2 and TRBJ2-7, is GAGVSQSPSNKVTEKGKDVELRCDPISGHTALYWYRQSLGQGLEFLIYFQGNSAPDKSGLPSDRFSAERTGGSVSTLTIQRTQQEDSAVYLCASSLYRGNYEQYFGPGTRLTVT.

This clone has just a few counts. The CDR3 coding sequence is TGTGCCAGCTCACGACAGGGTAACGACGAGCAGTACTTC. The encoded protein is CASSRQGNDEQYF. The gene calls are TRBV18 and TRBJ2-7; 7 bases fit TRBD1. CDR1 and CDR2 from the germline V gene are KGHSH and LQKENI. CDR3 length equals 13 residues. Trimming at V came to 4 bases and at J to 5 bases, leaving 5 bases not matched to a gene. The full variable domain, with the rest looked up from reference TRBV18 and TRBJ2-7, is NAGVMQNPRHLVRRRGQEARLRCSPMKGHSHVYWYRQLPEEGLKFMVYLQKENIIDESGMPKERFSAEFPKEGPSILRIQQVVRGDSAAYFCASSRQGNDEQYFGPGTRLTVT.

This clone has a single count. The CDR3 DNA is TGTGCCAGCAGCCCCTCTCGAGGGAGTGAGCAGTACTTC. Its translation is CASSPSRGSEQYF. The chain joins TRBV9 to TRBJ2-7, with D perhaps TRBD2 (5 bases). CDR1 and CDR2 from the germline V gene are SGDLS and YYNGEE. The ends were cut back, 4 bases at V and 7 bases at J, with 15 bases in the middle. There are 13 residues in the CDR3.

This chain connects TRBV4-3 to TRBJ1-5; D gene uncertain. CDR1 is LGHNA and CDR2 is YSLEER in the germline V gene. The ends were cut back, 0 bases at V and 7 bases at J, with 10 bases in the middle. The CDR3 length is 14 residues. The CDR3 bases are TGCGCCAGCAGCCAAGAAGAAGGCAGGCAGCCCCAGCATTTT. Encoded protein: CASSQEEGRQPQHF.

This chain links TRBV20-1 with TRBJ2-3; perhaps TRBD2 as D (7 bases). Germline loops: CDR1 DFQATT, CDR2 SNEGSKA (reference sequence). Trimming cost V 3 bases and J 3 bases, with 13 bases left between them. CDR3 length: 14 amino acids. The CDR3 coding sequence is TGCAGTGCTAGTTGGGGGGGCGAGACAGATACGCAGTATTTT. This translates into CSASWGGETDTQYF.

The CDR3 sequence is CASSPTSYRASYEQYF. In DNA form, the CDR3 reads TGTGCCAGCAGTCCAACTTCGTACAGGGCCTCCTACGAGCAGTACTTC. The chain links TRBV28 to TRBJ2-7, with a tentative D call TRBD1 (6 bases). Germline assignment: CDR1 MDHEN and CDR2 SYDVKM. The V end lost 5 bases, the J end lost 0 bases, and 17 bases lay between the germline ends. CDR3 length equals 16 residues.

A few counts support this clone. The chain employs TRBV6-2 or TRBV6-3 and TRBJ1-1; no definite D call. The CDR3 spans 14 residues. Germline V CDR1 and CDR2: MNHEY, SVGEGT. Deletions cut 5 bases from V and 6 bases from J, with 16 bases between. The CDR3 DNA reads TGTGCCAGCAGTACTGGTTCCGCGGGCGCTGAAGCTTTCTTT. This gives the protein CASSTGSAGAEAFF.

V and J are TRBV30 and TRBJ1-1; the D is unclear. The V and J ends lost 5 bases and 5 bases respectively, with 9 bases between them. Germline CDR1 reads GTSNPN; CDR2 reads SVGIG (reference sequence). CDR3 length: 11 residues. The DNA for the CDR3 is TGTGCCTGGCTACAGCCAACTGAAGCTTTCTTT. This sequence encodes CAWLQPTEAFF.

The chain is built from TRBV5-1 and TRBJ2-7; 10 bases align to TRBD2. With 4 bases clipped from V and 2 bases from J, the junction kept 6 bases outside the gene matches. The CDR3 has 15 amino acids. The germline V gene encodes CDR1 SGHRS and CDR2 YFSETQ. CDR3 in DNA: TGCGCCAGCAGCGCGGGACTAGCGAGCACCTACGAGCAGTACTTC. It encodes CASSAGLASTYEQYF.

The rearrangement links TRBV7-9 to TRBJ1-1; unclear D gene. Germline V gene lookup returns CDR1 SEHNR and CDR2 FQNEAQ (reference sequence). V gave up 5 bases and J gave up 8 bases, with 9 bases separating them. The length of the CDR3 is 11 residues. This CDR3 reads CASSPSGEAFF. The CDR3 DNA reads TGTGCCAGCAGCCCCTCGGGAGAAGCTTTCTTT. The variable domain in full, completed from reference TRBV7-9 and TRBJ1-1, reads DTGVSQNPRHKITKRGQNVTFRCDPISEHNRLYWYRQTLGQGPEFLTYFQNEAQLEKSRLLSDRFSAERPKGSFSTLEIQRTEQGDSAMYLCASSPSGEAFFGQGTRLTVV.

The V gene is TRBV3-1 (or the pseudogene TRBV3-2), the J gene TRBJ2-3; 7 nucleotides match TRBD2. J gave up 2 bases and V 2 bases, and 4 bases lay outside the gene matches. The length of the CDR3 is 15 residues. Germline V gene lookup returns CDR1 LGHDT and CDR2 YNNKEL (reference sequence). The CDR3 loop reads CASSQRQRDTDTQYF. CDR3 coding DNA: TGTGCCAGCAGCCAACGACAGCGGGACACAGATACGCAGTATTTT.

The rearrangement uses TRBV27 and TRBJ2-3; the match to TRBD1 covers 8 bases. The CDR3 contains 14 residues. The V gene's germline CDR1 is MNHEY and CDR2 SMNVEV (reference sequence). The J segment lost 1 base and the V segment lost 5 bases, leaving 2 bases of the junction unmatched. The CDR3 nucleotides are TGTGCCAGCAGTCCGGGACAGGGCACAGATACGCAGTATTTT. It yields the protein CASSPGQGTDTQYF.

CDR3: CASSMGQGNEQFF. The CDR3 DNA reads TGTGCCAGCAGCATGGGACAGGGCAATGAGCAGTTCTTC. V gene TRBV6-6 combines with J gene TRBJ2-1, with 9 positions matching TRBD1. This CDR3 has 13 amino acids. Trimming took 6 bases from V and 6 from J; bases not matched to a gene: 3. The germline V gene has CDR1 MNHNY and CDR2 SVGAGI (reference sequence).

This clone was detected once. This rearrangement joins TRBV2 to TRBJ2-2, with D hard to call. The CDR3 is 15 residues long. Trimming cost V 4 bases and J 6 bases, with 15 bases left between them. The V gene's germline CDR1 is SNHLY and CDR2 FYNNEI. DNA for the CDR3: TGTGCCAGCAGTGGCTCCCCGGGTAGCCCCGGGGAGCTGTTTTTT. Its translation: CASSGSPGSPGELFF.

The chain recombines TRBV7-6 with TRBJ1-1, with 9 bases matching TRBD1. CDR3 length: 16 residues. Unmatched junction bases numbered 6, after V lost 4 bases and J lost 0 bases. From germline, CDR1 is SGHVS and CDR2 FNYEAQ. CDR3 sequence reads: CASSSRTGAMNTEAFF. The CDR3 nucleotides are TGTGCCAGCAGCTCCCGGACAGGGGCCATGAACACTGAAGCTTTCTTT.

V usage is TRBV10-3 and J usage is TRBJ2-6, with 9 bases matching TRBD2. The CDR3 has 17 amino acids. Germline V gives CDR1 ENHRY, CDR2 SYGVKD. V was clipped by 3 bases and J by 0 bases; unmatched bases: 3. The DNA for the CDR3 is TGTGCCATCAGTGATTCGACTAGCGGCTCTGGGGCCAACGTCCTGACTTTC. Protein: CAISDSTSGSGANVLTF.

This clone came up a few times. This chain joins TRBV29-1 and TRBJ1-2, with TRBD1 matching 9 bases. Germline CDR1 reads SQVTM; CDR2 reads ANQGSEA. This CDR3 has 14 residues. V shed 7 bases, J shed 3 bases, and the junction held 9 bases outside the gene matches. The CDR3 DNA sequence: TGCAGCGCCGGCGGGGACAGGGTAGACTATGGCTACACCTTC. It encodes CSAGGDRVDYGYTF.

The V and J genes are TRBV9 and TRBJ2-7; TRBD2 matches 7 bases. Trimming took 6 bases from V and 5 from J; bases not matched to a gene: 17. The CDR3 consists of 16 residues. CDR1 is SGDLS, CDR2 YYNGEE, per germline. This chain's CDR3 is CASTAGSSGGYHEQYF. In DNA, the CDR3 is TGTGCCAGCACCGCAGGGTCTTCCGGGGGGTACCACGAGCAGTACTTC.